These 28 T cell receptor beta chains share one sample of origin, sequenced in a study of shared clonotypes between healthy human individuals. Assay used: immunoSEQ multiplex PCR; TCRdb lists only in-frame clones, some missing. The repertoire holds about 2 million clones, with less than 95% as singletons. CD45RO-negative CD8 cells positively selected for CCR7 made up the naive population, which excluded terminally differentiated effector memory CD45RA+ cells. Sequencing was carried out using naive CD8+ T cells sorted from blood. All receptors come from a man younger than 30 in good health.

The chain uses TRBV4-3 and TRBJ1-4; no clear D. The CDR3 runs 15 residues. The germline gives CDR1 LGHNA, CDR2 YSLEER. Trimming took off 3 bases at V and 8 bases at J, with 16 bases between the two ends. The CDR3 protein is CASSQDHFREEKLFF. For the CDR3, the DNA is TGCGCCAGCAGCCAGGATCATTTCCGGGAGGAAAAACTGTTTTTT.

The gene calls are TRBV11-2 and TRBJ2-1; 8 bases align to TRBD1. The germline V gene encodes CDR1 SGHAT and CDR2 FQNNGV. The CDR3 is 15 residues long. Trimming cost V 4 bases and J 5 bases; bases outside gene matches: 7. The chain's CDR3 is CASSSGGAGNNEQFF. For the CDR3, the DNA is TGTGCCAGCAGCTCAGGGGGCGCCGGTAACAATGAGCAGTTCTTC.

This chain links TRBV27 with TRBJ2-2; D ambiguous. Germline CDR1 and CDR2: MNHEY and SMNVEV (reference sequence). CDR3 length: 12 residues. With 6 bases removed from V and 7 bases from J, the gap between germline ends came to 9 bases. The CDR3 region has the DNA TGTGCCAGCAGCACCGGTTACGGGGAGCTGTTTTTT. It codes for CASSTGYGELFF.

V is TRBV13 and J is TRBJ2-4; the match to TRBD1 covers 8 bases. The CDR3 is made up of 15 amino acids. Germline CDR1 PRHDT, CDR2 FYEKMQ (reference sequence). J lost 2 bases, V lost 1 base, and 1 base had no gene match. Here the CDR3 DNA reads TGTGCCAGCAGCTTAGACAGGGGGTCCAAAAACATTCAGTACTTC. Encoded protein: CASSLDRGSKNIQYF.

This clone was counted once. The chain couples TRBV11-2 to TRBJ2-7; TRBD1 aligns across 10 bases. V lost 5 bases and J lost 3; bases outside the gene matches: 10. From germline, CDR1 is SGHAT and CDR2 FQNNGV. The CDR3 length is 16 residues. CDR3 coding DNA: TGTGCCAGCAGCCCCAACCCGGGACAGGGGAACTACGAGCAGTACTTC. Translating it yields CASSPNPGQGNYEQYF.

This rearrangement joins TRBV6-5 to TRBJ1-5; 10 bases align to TRBD1. J was trimmed by 5 bases and V by 7 bases; bases with no gene match: 5. Germline CDR1 reads MNHEY; CDR2 reads SVGAGI. This CDR3 is 14 amino acids long. CDR3 sequence: CASKTGGPHQPQHF. CDR3 nucleotides: TGTGCCAGCAAGACAGGGGGCCCCCATCAGCCCCAGCATTTT.

V gene TRBV6-6 combines with J gene TRBJ1-4; a weak D match, TRBD1 (5 bases). There are 11 residues in the CDR3. Trimming left V 6 bases short and J 12 bases short, with 11 bases between. The germline CDR1 and CDR2 sequences are MNHNY and SVGAGI (reference sequence). The CDR3 DNA reads TGTGCCAGCAGCCCCGGGGGTGAACTGTTTTTT. Its protein is CASSPGGELFF.

The CDR3: CASSLGRPLQSYEQYF. Here the CDR3 DNA reads TGCGCCAGCAGCTTGGGCAGACCCCTTCAGTCCTACGAGCAGTACTTC. The chain joins TRBV5-1 to TRBJ2-7; D gene ambiguous. Germline V gene data show CDR1 as SGHRS and CDR2 as YFSETQ. V lost 0 bases to trimming and J lost 1 base, with 14 bases between them. The CDR3 sequence is 16 residues long. Full variable domain (missing parts from reference TRBV5-1 and TRBJ2-7): KAGVTQTPRYLIKTRGQQVTLSCSPISGHRSVSWYQQTPGQGLQFLFEYFSETQRNKGNFPGRFSGRQFSNSRSEMNVSTLELGDSALYLCASSLGRPLQSYEQYFGPGTRLTVT.

The V gene is TRBV2, the J gene TRBJ2-1; D remains unclear. This CDR3 is 12 amino acids long. V was shortened by 9 bases and J by 10 bases, with 16 bases between the two germline ends. The germline CDR1 and CDR2 sequences are SNHLY and FYNNEI. CDR3 coding DNA: TGTGCCAGTAGCCCAACGCCGGGCGAGCAGTTCTTC. Translated: CASSPTPGEQFF.

This chain uses TRBV27 with TRBJ2-1, with D maybe TRBD2 (6 bases). The CDR3 consists of 15 residues. The V and J ends lost 3 bases and 3 bases respectively, with 12 bases between them. Germline V CDR1 and CDR2: MNHEY, SMNVEV (reference sequence). CDR3 residues: CASSLAGLIYNEQFF. CDR3 nucleotide sequence: TGTGCCAGCAGTTTGGCGGGGCTAATCTACAATGAGCAGTTCTTC.

Points on this clone: Other DNA sequences in this specimen translate into the identical CDR3. The chain employs TRBV5-4 and TRBJ2-7; the D is unclear. The V end was cut by 0 bases, the J end by 2 bases, with 6 bases between. The CDR3 spans 13 residues. Germline loops: CDR1 SGHNT, CDR2 YYREEE (reference sequence). The DNA for the CDR3 is TGTGCCAGCAGCTTGGATGGGACCTACGAGCAGTACTTC. This sequence encodes CASSLDGTYEQYF.

The V gene is TRBV14, the J gene TRBJ2-6; D ambiguous. Trimming stripped 0 bases from V and 4 bases from J, with 4 bases between. The germline gives CDR1 SGHDN, CDR2 FVKESK. The CDR3 sequence is 14 residues long. This CDR3 reads CASSQEWGANVLTF. The CDR3 DNA is TGTGCCAGCAGCCAAGAGTGGGGGGCCAACGTCCTGACTTTC. The entire variable domain, with the rest obtained from reference TRBV14 and TRBJ2-6, is as follows: EAGVTQFPSHSVIEKGQTVTLRCDPISGHDNLYWYRRVMGKEIKFLLHFVKESKQDESGMPNNRFLAERTGGTYSTLKVQPAELEDSGVYFCASSQEWGANVLTFGAGSRLTVL.

The chain uses TRBV25-1 and TRBJ2-3; a weak D match, TRBD2 (5 bases). The CDR3 totals 15 residues. Trimming left V 0 bases short and J 2 bases short, with 9 bases between. From germline, CDR1 is MGHDK and CDR2 SYGVNS. CDR3 protein: CASSEYGGLTDTQYF. The CDR3, as DNA: TGTGCCAGCAGTGAATATGGCGGGCTCACAGATACGCAGTATTTT.

The chain has TRBV30 and TRBJ2-5; 7 bases align to TRBD1. With 6 bases clipped from V and 5 bases from J, the junction kept 18 bases outside the gene matches. The germline gives CDR1 GTSNPN, CDR2 SVGIG (reference sequence). This CDR3 contains 16 residues. CDR3 protein: CACTVTARGLMETQYF. In DNA form, the CDR3 reads TGTGCCTGTACCGTAACCGCCAGGGGGTTAATGGAGACCCAGTACTTC.

The chain has TRBV13 and TRBJ2-1, with 7 bases that match TRBD2. Germline assignment: CDR1 PRHDT and CDR2 FYEKMQ (reference sequence). This CDR3 comprises 16 residues. Trimming took 3 bases from V and 0 from J; bases not matched to a gene: 5. The CDR3 DNA is TGTGCCAGCAGCTTCCCTGGCGGGAGCTCCTACAATGAGCAGTTCTTC. Its protein product is CASSFPGGSSYNEQFF.

The rearrangement uses TRBV30 and TRBJ2-7; 12 nucleotides align to TRBD1. Germline values: CDR1 GTSNPN, CDR2 SVGIG (reference sequence). CDR3 length equals 14 residues. Trimming cost V 0 bases and J 5 bases; bases outside gene matches: 2. The CDR3 coding sequence is TGTGCCTGGAGTGTCGGGACAGGGGGCGACGAGCAGTACTTC. Amino acid sequence: CAWSVGTGGDEQYF.

This chain links TRBV4-1 with TRBJ1-3, with D unresolved. This CDR3 contains 15 residues. CDR1 and CDR2 from the germline V gene are MGHRA and YSYEKL. Trimming removed 0 bases at V and 2 bases at J, with 8 bases between. Here the CDR3 DNA reads TGCGCCAGCAGCCAAGACCCGAACCCTGGAAACACCATATATTTT. Amino acids: CASSQDPNPGNTIYF.

The chain recombines TRBV11-2 with TRBJ1-4; possibly TRBD1 for D (5 bases). The CDR3 is 17 amino acids. Germline lookup yields CDR1 SGHAT and CDR2 FQNNGV. Trimming took off 5 bases at V and 5 bases at J, with 21 bases between the two ends. The CDR3 protein is CASSRKGANKENEKLFF. The CDR3 nucleotides are TGTGCCAGCAGCAGGAAAGGGGCAAATAAAGAGAATGAAAAACTGTTTTTT.

The rearrangement uses TRBV6-5 and TRBJ1-2; TRBD1 aligns across 7 bases. Germline V lookup: CDR1 MNHEY, CDR2 SVGAGI. J gave up 7 bases and V 5 bases, and 10 bases lay outside the gene matches. The CDR3 is 14 amino acids. The CDR3 nucleotides are TGTGCCAGCAGTCGACCGACAGGGAGCGGTGGCTACACCTTC. Protein sequence: CASSRPTGSGGYTF.

CDR3 in amino acids: CASSRDVDYGYTF. CDR3 bases: TGTGCCAGCAGTCGCGACGTAGACTATGGCTACACCTTC. This chain connects TRBV7-9 to TRBJ1-2, with unresolved D. V was shortened by 6 bases and J by 3 bases, with 11 bases between the two germline ends. The CDR3 is made up of 13 amino acids. Looked up from germline, CDR1 is SEHNR and CDR2 is FQNEAQ (reference sequence).

The table lists this clone with a few counts. This CDR3 is also generated by other DNA sequences in the sample. This rearrangement joins TRBV27 to TRBJ2-3, with unresolved D. V shed 2 bases and J shed 4 bases, with 4 bases lying between them. CDR1 and CDR2 (germline): MNHEY, SMNVEV (reference sequence). The CDR3 consists of 12 residues. The CDR3 sequence is CASSLGPDTQYF. Here the CDR3 DNA reads TGTGCCAGCAGTTTAGGGCCAGATACGCAGTATTTT.

V is TRBV7-9 and J is TRBJ2-3; 9 bases are a match to TRBD2. CDR1 is SEHNR, CDR2 FQNEAQ, per germline (reference sequence). The CDR3 totals 16 residues. The trim removed 4 bases at V and 5 bases at J, leaving 10 bases unmatched. The CDR3 region is CASSSPPSGVGDTQYF. The CDR3 DNA sequence: TGTGCCAGCAGCTCACCCCCTAGCGGGGTGGGAGATACGCAGTATTTT.

This clone was recorded only once. The chain joins TRBV29-1 to TRBJ1-5; 8 bases map to TRBD1. The germline gives CDR1 SQVTM, CDR2 ANQGSEA. V lost 4 bases and J lost 2; bases outside the gene matches: 13. CDR3 length: 17 amino acids. The CDR3 DNA reads TGCAGCGTTGTGCGGACAGGGCGCGATGGACGCAATCAGCCCCAGCATTTT. It translates to CSVVRTGRDGRNQPQHF.

This chain links TRBV6-5 with TRBJ2-7; 7 positions agree with TRBD2. V dropped 6 bases and J dropped 3; count of bases not matched to a gene: 8. CDR1 and CDR2 (germline): MNHEY, SVGAGI. The CDR3 has 14 amino acids. CDR3 in amino acids: CASSKGRELYEQYF. In DNA form, the CDR3 reads TGTGCCAGCAGCAAAGGGCGGGAGCTCTACGAGCAGTACTTC.

V gene TRBV5-5 combines with J gene TRBJ2-5; 7 positions match TRBD1. The CDR3 contains 14 residues. The V gene end was trimmed by 3 bases and the J gene end by 3 bases; junction bases not matched to a gene: 5. From germline, CDR1 is SGHKS and CDR2 YYEKEE (reference sequence). The CDR3 bases are TGTGCCAGCAGCTCTACAGGGGCCGAAGAGACCCAGTACTTC. This encodes CASSSTGAEETQYF.

The chain is built from TRBV13 and TRBJ1-2; D might be TRBD1 (5 bases). Between the trimmed V and J ends, which lost 5 bases and 4 bases, there was a span of 20 bases. The CDR3 has 16 amino acids. The germline gives CDR1 PRHDT, CDR2 FYEKMQ (reference sequence). The CDR3 DNA reads TGTGCCAGCAGCGGACCCCTGGCAAGGGGCAGCTATGGCTACACCTTC. This encodes CASSGPLARGSYGYTF.

The V call is TRBV7-9, the J call TRBJ2-7; 11 bases align to TRBD1. Looked up from germline, CDR1 is SEHNR and CDR2 is FQNEAQ (reference sequence). The CDR3 sequence is 15 residues long. V dropped 4 bases and J dropped 6; count of bases not matched to a gene: 8. The CDR3 sequence is CASSSRDRGMSEQYF. CDR3 nucleotide sequence: TGTGCCAGCAGCTCCCGGGACAGGGGGATGAGCGAGCAGTACTTC.

The chain employs TRBV28 and TRBJ2-7; a possible D gene is TRBD2 (5 bases). Trimming stripped 5 bases from V and 5 bases from J, with 22 bases between. Germline CDR1 and CDR2: MDHEN and SYDVKM. The CDR3 length is 16 residues. The CDR3 loop is CASSPHSDSVMDEQYF. The CDR3 DNA reads as TGTGCCAGCAGTCCCCACTCTGATAGCGTAATGGACGAGCAGTACTTC.